The sequence of this TCR beta chain was determined in a study of tumor and adjacent non-tumor tissue in lung cancer (dated by TCRdb to the late 2010s). Regarding the research as a whole: The cohort included about a dozen adenocarcinoma, a couple of squamous cell carcinoma and 1 small cell lung cancer patients. The roughly 15 patients were aged roughly 30 to 76 years, included around 10 men and 5 women, and had TNM stage I to III disease. In total, sequencing yielded 125,075,908 productive TCRbeta reads, which works out to an average of around 4.2 million reads per sample. Bulk TCRbeta repertoires were compared between lung tumor tissue and matched distant non-tumor lung tissue obtained from 15 lung cancer patients. TCRbeta CDR3 sequencing was performed on around 30 paired specimens, with one tumor sample and one normal lung sample collected per patient.

Library preparation was by multiplex PCR. The instrument was an Illumina HiSeq 2500. TCRbeta libraries were constructed through three rounds of nested PCR with primers (Table S4) according to protocols adapted from ARM-PCR. Before sequencing, PCR products in the 200-500 bp range were cut out of the gel and cleaned up using the QIAquick gel extraction kit. Per the authors' processing: Trimmomatic was used to clean the reads, FLASH was used to merge the reads into complete CDR3 sequences, and MiTCR was used to assign the reads to V(D)J germline segments. VDJtools was used to compute clonal diversity as the inverse Simpson's index. In-frame sequences lacking a premature stop codon were counted as productive reads. TCRdb reworked the public reads: Q25 trimming with fastp, MiXCR clone assembly, productive beta chains retained. A single entry per CDR3 protein holds the most common genes and DNA from its merged rows. TCRdb's processing, not the authors' own work, is the source of the V and J calls. A total of about 68,000 distinct CDR3 sequences appear in this sample, just under 60% of them only once. The top ten hold 20% to 25% of the sample.

RNA was isolated from bulk, unsorted tissue, and RNA quality was assessed with a NanoDrop ND-1000 and an Agilent 2100. All donors had newly diagnosed lung cancer, had not received prior chemotherapy, and were admitted for thoracic surgery in China between August and November 2014. Patients with previous radiotherapy or chemotherapy, or with another concurrent cancer, were excluded from the study. Surgical tissue pieces of roughly 1-2.2 cm3 were preserved in RNAlater solution and stored at -80 °C until use. This clonotype appeared many times. Its specific antigen is unknown. Base qualities were left out, and no much larger clone turns up one base away. Overall results and qualifications from the work: The cohort had only 15 or so patients, and the authors noted that larger samples and more detailed clinical data are needed. The top 100 clones made up a significantly larger cumulative share of the repertoire in normal lung than in tumor tissue. Peripheral blood was not sequenced, so blood TCRbeta repertoires were not examined in the lung cancer patients of the study. Younger patients had significantly higher TCR diversity, and higher tumor TCR diversity was associated with shorter overall and disease-free survival. Neither the sequencing platform nor unique molecular identifiers are named or mentioned anywhere in the methods. Tumor tissue showed significantly greater TCR diversity (inverse Simpson) than normal lung tissue (roughly 390 vs 170, P = 0.0075, Mann-Whitney U test).

The material sequenced was lung tumor tissue. The receptor was isolated from a man aged 45 to 65 with non-small cell lung cancer.

Here is the DNA: TGTGCCACGAGACCCGGGCTAGCGGGAAACGAGCAGTACTTC. It translates as CATRPGLAGNEQYF. The chain couples TRBV10-3 to TRBJ2-7; 9 central bases correspond to TRBD2. Inclusive of the bounding cysteine and phenylalanine, the CDR3 is 14 residues long. The retained sequence is limited to the CDR3, 42 bases, with the frame set at the first base. Clipping removes 10 bases from V and 5 bases from J, with 12 as the unmatched junction base count. CDR1 and CDR2 are read off the germline V gene as ENHRY and SYGVKD.